Below, 19 T cell receptor beta chains from the same sample are listed, as sequenced in a study of CD8+ T cells in alopecia areata. cDNA serving as the sequencing template came from extracted, reverse transcribed RNA. Assay used: immunoSEQ multiplex PCR; TCRdb lists only in-frame clones, some missing. The repertoire holds some 130,000 clones, around 60% seen once, with roughly 4.3% in the top ten. Material: CD4+ T cells sorted from blood, obtained at week 0. The source of these receptors is a human donor with alopecia areata.

A word on this clone: Different DNA sequences within this sample yield the same CDR3. V and J are TRBV30 and TRBJ2-4; D gene unclear. Trimming took off 2 bases at V and 3 bases at J, with 8 bases between the two ends. CDR3 length: 13 amino acids. Germline CDR1 GTSNPN, CDR2 SVGIG (reference sequence). The CDR3 is CAWSMDGKNIQYF. CDR3 nucleotides: TGTGCCTGGAGTATGGACGGCAAAAACATTCAGTACTTC.

The V and J genes are TRBV7-2 and TRBJ2-2; unclear D gene. V lost 5 bases, J lost 1 base, and 11 bases lay in between. The CDR3 covers 15 residues. From germline, CDR1 is SGHTA and CDR2 FQGNSA. As DNA, the CDR3 is TGTGCCAGCAGCCGCGGTATCCAGAACACCGGGGAGCTGTTTTTT. Translated: CASSRGIQNTGELFF.

The rearrangement links TRBV9 to TRBJ2-7; 9 bases are shared with TRBD2. After removal of 2 bases from V and 7 bases from J, the junction contained 7 bases not matched to a gene. Germline V CDR1 and CDR2: SGDLS, YYNGEE. The CDR3 is 14 residues long. The CDR3 DNA is TGTGCCAGCAGCGTTAGACTAGCGGACGGAGAGCAGTACTTC. Translation: CASSVRLADGEQYF.

The rearrangement uses TRBV7-7 and TRBJ1-2; perhaps TRBD1 as D (5 bases). The CDR3 extends over 16 amino acids. Trimming stripped 5 bases from V and 2 bases from J, with 18 bases between. In germline, CDR1 is SSHAT, CDR2 FNYEAQ (reference sequence). The CDR3 nucleotides read TGTGCCAGCAGCACATGGGCAGGGTGGAGGAACTATGGCTACACCTTC. Amino acids: CASSTWAGWRNYGYTF.

The CDR3 DNA follows: TGTGCCATCAAAATCGCAGGGGGGGAGGAGTACACCTTC. It specifies CAIKIAGGEEYTF. The rearrangement links TRBV10-3 to TRBJ1-2, with 7 nucleotides matching TRBD1. This CDR3 region has 13 residues. The J segment lost 11 bases and the V segment lost 7 bases, leaving 13 bases of the junction unmatched. CDR1 is ENHRY, CDR2 SYGVKD, per germline.

This chain links TRBV4-2 with TRBJ2-5, with D uncertain. Trimming took 0 bases from V and 1 from J, leaving 6 bases between them. Germline values: CDR1 LGHNA, CDR2 YNFKEQ. This CDR3 spans 14 amino acids. CDR3 nucleotide sequence: TGTGCCAGCAGCCAAGATCGGAGCCAAGAGACCCAGTACTTC. It specifies CASSQDRSQETQYF.

The CDR3 nucleotides are TGTGCCAGCAGCTTATCAAACAGGGCCCGGAGTGATACGCAGTATTTT. Translating gives CASSLSNRARSDTQYF. The genes are TRBV7-2 and TRBJ2-3; TRBD1 might be the D (6 bases). The germline V and J ends were trimmed by 2 bases and 6 bases, with 18 bases remaining between them. This CDR3 has 16 amino acids. The germline gives CDR1 SGHTA, CDR2 FQGNSA.

In its sample, this clone was seen a few times. The J gene is TRBJ1-2, the V gene TRBV27; TRBD1 matches 7 bases. V lost 0 bases and J lost 6; bases outside the gene matches: 10. Germline V gene lookup returns CDR1 MNHEY and CDR2 SMNVEV (reference sequence). This CDR3 has 16 residues. CDR3 nucleotides: TGTGCCAGCAGTTTATCGGGCAGGGGGGCTATAAATGGCTACACCTTC. Amino acids: CASSLSGRGAINGYTF.

The chain has TRBV6-4 and TRBJ2-7; D perhaps matches TRBD1 (6 bases). Germline CDR1 MRHNA, CDR2 SNTAGT. CDR3 length equals 15 residues. V was cut by 4 bases and J by 0 bases, with 13 bases left in between. The CDR3 nucleotides are TGTGCCAGCAGTGCTCAGGGGTCGGGCTCCTACGAGCAGTACTTC. Its protein is CASSAQGSGSYEQYF.

This clone was counted between two and nine times. The chain uses TRBV28 and TRBJ2-7; weak D call: TRBD2 (5 bases). The CDR3 is 12 residues long. Germline V lookup: CDR1 MDHEN, CDR2 SYDVKM. The V end lost 6 bases, the J end lost 6 bases, and 12 bases lay between the germline ends. CDR3 sequence (DNA): TGTGCCAGCAGCCCACTAGTTCGCGAGCAGTACTTC. Encoded protein: CASSPLVREQYF.

The CDR3 is CASSYSLDISYEQYF. Here the CDR3 DNA reads TGTGCCAGCAGTTACTCCCTGGACATCTCCTACGAGCAGTACTTC. The chain links TRBV6-5 to TRBJ2-7; D might be TRBD1 (5 bases). The CDR3 has 15 residues. Trimming cost V 0 bases and J 0 bases, with 9 bases left between them. CDR1 and CDR2 from the germline V gene are MNHEY and SVGAGI.

V gene TRBV7-2 combines with J gene TRBJ2-3; tentatively, D is TRBD2 (6 bases). Between the trimmed V and J ends, which lost 3 bases and 1 base, there was a span of 11 bases. The CDR3 extends over 15 amino acids. Germline V lookup: CDR1 SGHTA, CDR2 FQGNSA. CDR3 residues: CASSFASAGTDTQYF. The CDR3 nucleotides are TGTGCCAGCAGCTTTGCTAGCGCAGGCACAGATACGCAGTATTTT.

As regards this clone: At one of its ends the junction is not consistent with the germline gene, which may arise from a read error. The V call is TRBV10-3, the J call TRBJ2-7; 12 bases map to TRBD2. This CDR3 comprises 13 residues. Germline assignment: CDR1 ENHRY and CDR2 SYGVKD. As DNA, the CDR3 is TGTGCCACGAGGGGACTAGCGGGCTTCCCGTCGAACTTC. Amino acid sequence: CATRGLAGFPSNF.

The J gene is TRBJ2-4, the V gene TRBV2; 9 bases fit TRBD1. The CDR3 spans 18 residues. Germline CDR1 and CDR2: SNHLY and FYNNEI. With 3 bases clipped from V and 0 bases from J, the junction kept 9 bases outside the gene matches. The CDR3 sequence: CASSEAYRGRLAKNIQYF. The CDR3, as DNA: TGTGCCAGCAGTGAGGCGTACAGGGGGCGACTAGCCAAAAACATTCAGTACTTC.

The J gene is TRBJ2-4, the V gene TRBV19; 7 bases are a match to TRBD1. Losses at the gene ends were 6 bases for V and 1 base for J; bases not matched to a gene: 6. CDR1 is LNHDA and CDR2 is SQIVND in the germline V gene (reference sequence). CDR3 length: 15 amino acids. The CDR3 protein is CASRVQGEAKNIQYF. CDR3 in DNA: TGTGCCAGTAGGGTCCAGGGGGAGGCCAAAAACATTCAGTACTTC.

CDR3 sequence: CATSGTDYGYTF. The CDR3 nucleotides are TGCGCCACCTCCGGGACAGACTATGGCTACACCTTC. V gene TRBV4-3 combines with J gene TRBJ1-2, with 7 nucleotides matching TRBD1. This CDR3 spans 12 amino acids. V was clipped by 10 bases and J by 3 bases; unmatched bases: 5. Per germline, CDR1 LGHNA and CDR2 YSLEER.

This clone was counted once. The chain employs TRBV7-2 and TRBJ2-2; D might be TRBD1 or TRBD2, each matching 7 bases. The CDR3 covers 15 residues. Germline values: CDR1 SGHTA, CDR2 FQGNSA. Trimming stripped 6 bases from V and 4 bases from J, with 15 bases between. CDR3 sequence (DNA): TGTGCCAGCAGTCGACAGGGAGGGTTCACCGGGGAGCTGTTTTTT. Its translation: CASSRQGGFTGELFF.

This clone was seen more than once but under ten times. The chain joins TRBV5-4 to TRBJ2-1; TRBD2 might be the D (5 bases). Trimming left V 0 bases short and J 6 bases short, with 10 bases between. This CDR3 has 14 residues. Germline lookup yields CDR1 SGHNT and CDR2 YYREEE (reference sequence). The CDR3 sequence is CASSLEGSGNEQFF. The CDR3 DNA sequence: TGTGCCAGCAGCTTGGAAGGGAGTGGCAATGAGCAGTTCTTC.

The CDR3 is CASSQGVPQGGETQYF. The CDR3 DNA reads TGTGCCAGCAGCCAAGGTGTGCCTCAGGGAGGGGAGACCCAGTACTTC. The chain joins TRBV4-2 to TRBJ2-5, with 7 bases matching TRBD2. V dropped 1 base and J dropped 5; count of bases not matched to a gene: 10. The CDR3 has 16 amino acids. In germline, CDR1 is LGHNA, CDR2 YNFKEQ.